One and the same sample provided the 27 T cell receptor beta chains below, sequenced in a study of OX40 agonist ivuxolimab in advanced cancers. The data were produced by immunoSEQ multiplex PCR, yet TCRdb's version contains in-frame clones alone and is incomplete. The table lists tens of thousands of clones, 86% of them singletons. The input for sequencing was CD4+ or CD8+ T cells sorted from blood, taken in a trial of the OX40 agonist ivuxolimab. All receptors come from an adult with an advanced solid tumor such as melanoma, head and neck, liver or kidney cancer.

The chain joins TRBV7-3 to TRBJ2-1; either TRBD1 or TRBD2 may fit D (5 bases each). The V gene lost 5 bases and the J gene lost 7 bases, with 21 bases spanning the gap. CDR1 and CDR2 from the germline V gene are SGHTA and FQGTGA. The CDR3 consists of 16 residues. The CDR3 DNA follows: TGTGCCAGCAGCCCCGTAGCAGGGAGCGGTATAAATGAGCAGTTCTTC. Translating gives CASSPVAGSGINEQFF.

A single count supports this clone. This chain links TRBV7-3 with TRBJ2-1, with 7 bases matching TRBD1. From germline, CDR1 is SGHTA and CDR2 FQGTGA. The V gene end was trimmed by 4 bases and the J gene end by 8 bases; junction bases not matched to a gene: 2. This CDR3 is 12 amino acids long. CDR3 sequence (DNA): TGTGCCAGCAGCTCGACAGGGCATGAGCAGTTCTTC. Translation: CASSSTGHEQFF.

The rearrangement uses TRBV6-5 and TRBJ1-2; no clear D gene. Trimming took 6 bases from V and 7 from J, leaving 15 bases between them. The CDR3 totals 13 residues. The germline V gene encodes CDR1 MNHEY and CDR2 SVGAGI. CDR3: CASSSTGLSGYTF. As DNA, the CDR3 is TGTGCCAGCAGCTCTACGGGGTTGTCTGGCTACACCTTC.

This chain's CDR3 is CASSEAFGAGDSPLHF. For the CDR3, the DNA is TGTGCCAGCAGTGAAGCTTTCGGGGCAGGGGACTCACCCCTCCACTTT. This sequence joins TRBV2 and TRBJ1-6, with D perhaps TRBD1 (6 bases). The germline CDR1 and CDR2 sequences are SNHLY and FYNNEI. The V end lost 0 bases, the J end lost 10 bases, and 16 bases lay between the germline ends. This CDR3 contains 16 residues.

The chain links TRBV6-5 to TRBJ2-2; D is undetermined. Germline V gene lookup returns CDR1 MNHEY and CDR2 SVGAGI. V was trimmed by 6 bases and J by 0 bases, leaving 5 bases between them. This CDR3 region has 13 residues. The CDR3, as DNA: TGTGCCAGCAGATCGTCGAACACCGGGGAGCTGTTTTTT. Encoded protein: CASRSSNTGELFF.

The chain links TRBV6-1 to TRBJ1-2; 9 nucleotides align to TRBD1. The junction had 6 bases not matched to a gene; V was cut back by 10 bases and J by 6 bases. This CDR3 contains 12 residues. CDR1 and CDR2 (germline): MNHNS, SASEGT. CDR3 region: CATLDRGNGYTF. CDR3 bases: TGTGCCACCCTGGACAGGGGCAATGGCTACACCTTC.

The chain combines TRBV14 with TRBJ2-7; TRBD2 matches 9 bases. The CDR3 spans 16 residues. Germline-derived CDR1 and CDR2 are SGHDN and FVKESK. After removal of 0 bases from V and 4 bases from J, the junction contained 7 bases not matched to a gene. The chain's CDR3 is CASSQDGSSGTYEQYF. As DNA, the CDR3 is TGTGCCAGCAGCCAAGATGGGTCTAGCGGGACGTACGAGCAGTACTTC. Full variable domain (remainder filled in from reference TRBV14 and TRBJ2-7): EAGVTQFPSHSVIEKGQTVTLRCDPISGHDNLYWYRRVMGKEIKFLLHFVKESKQDESGMPNNRFLAERTGGTYSTLKVQPAELEDSGVYFCASSQDGSSGTYEQYFGPGTRLTVT.

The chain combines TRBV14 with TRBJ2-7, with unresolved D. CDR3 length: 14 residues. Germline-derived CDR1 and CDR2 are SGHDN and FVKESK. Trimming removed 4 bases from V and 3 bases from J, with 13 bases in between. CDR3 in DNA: TGTGCCAGCAGCCCAAGACTGTTTGGCTACGAGCAGTACTTC. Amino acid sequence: CASSPRLFGYEQYF.

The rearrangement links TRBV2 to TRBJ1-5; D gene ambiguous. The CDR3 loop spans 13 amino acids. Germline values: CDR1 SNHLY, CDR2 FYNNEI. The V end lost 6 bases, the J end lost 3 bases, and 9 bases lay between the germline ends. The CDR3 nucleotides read TGTGCCAGCAGACGGGAAAACAATCAGCCCCAGCATTTT. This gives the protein CASRRENNQPQHF.

The CDR3 reads CSALGLAGATDTQYF. CDR3 bases: TGCAGCGCCCTCGGGCTAGCGGGGGCCACAGATACGCAGTATTTT. The chain combines TRBV29-1 with TRBJ2-3; 10 bases map to TRBD2. J gave up 2 bases and V 7 bases, and 9 bases lay outside the gene matches. This CDR3 has 15 amino acids. Looked up from germline, CDR1 is SQVTM and CDR2 is ANQGSEA.

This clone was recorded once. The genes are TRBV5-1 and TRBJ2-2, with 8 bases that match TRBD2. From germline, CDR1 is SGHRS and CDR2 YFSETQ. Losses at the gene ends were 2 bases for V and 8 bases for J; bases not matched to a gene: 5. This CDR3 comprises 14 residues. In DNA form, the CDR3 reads TGCGCCAGCAGCTTACGGGAGGGCCGAGGGGAGCTGTTTTTT. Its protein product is CASSLREGRGELFF.

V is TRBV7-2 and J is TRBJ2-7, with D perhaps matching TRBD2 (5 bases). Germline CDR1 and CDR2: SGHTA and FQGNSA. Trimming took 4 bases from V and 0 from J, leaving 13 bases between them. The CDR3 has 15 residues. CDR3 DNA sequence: TGTGCCAGCAGCTATAAAACTACTAGCTCCTACGAGCAGTACTTC. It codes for CASSYKTTSSYEQYF.

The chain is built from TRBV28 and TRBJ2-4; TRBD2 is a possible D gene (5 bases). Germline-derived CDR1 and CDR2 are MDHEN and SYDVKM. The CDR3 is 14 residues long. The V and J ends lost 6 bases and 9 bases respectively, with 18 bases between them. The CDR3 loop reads CASSSTGRDIIQYF. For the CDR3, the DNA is TGTGCCAGCAGCTCCACTGGTCGGGATATCATTCAGTACTTC.

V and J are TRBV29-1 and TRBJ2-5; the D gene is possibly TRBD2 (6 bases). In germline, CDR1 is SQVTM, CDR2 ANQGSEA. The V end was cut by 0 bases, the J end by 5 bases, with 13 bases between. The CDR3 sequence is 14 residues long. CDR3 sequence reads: CSVEEERRGETQYF. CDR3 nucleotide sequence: TGCAGCGTTGAAGAGGAACGTCGGGGGGAGACCCAGTACTTC.

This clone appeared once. The CDR3 DNA reads as TGTGCCAGCAGCGTTGGACAGGGGGCTTCAGATACGCAGTATTTT. It yields the protein CASSVGQGASDTQYF. The J gene is TRBJ2-3, the V gene TRBV9; 11 bases map to TRBD1. Germline V gene data show CDR1 as SGDLS and CDR2 as YYNGEE. The V segment lost 2 bases and the J segment 4 bases; nucleotides outside the gene matches: 3. This CDR3 has 15 amino acids.

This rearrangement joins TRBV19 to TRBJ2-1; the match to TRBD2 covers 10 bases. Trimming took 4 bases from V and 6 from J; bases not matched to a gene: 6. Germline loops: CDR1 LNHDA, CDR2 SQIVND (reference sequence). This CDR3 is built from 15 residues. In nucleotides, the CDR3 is TGTGCCAGTAGTAAGCGGGAGGGCCGGGGCAATGAGCAGTTCTTC. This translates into CASSKREGRGNEQFF.

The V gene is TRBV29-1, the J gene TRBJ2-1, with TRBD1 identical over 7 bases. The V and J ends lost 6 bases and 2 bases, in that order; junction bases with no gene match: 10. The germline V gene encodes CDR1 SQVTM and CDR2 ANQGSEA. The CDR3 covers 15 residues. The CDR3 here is CSVPRQGIPYNEQFF. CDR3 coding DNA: TGCAGCGTCCCCCGACAGGGAATCCCCTACAATGAGCAGTTCTTC.

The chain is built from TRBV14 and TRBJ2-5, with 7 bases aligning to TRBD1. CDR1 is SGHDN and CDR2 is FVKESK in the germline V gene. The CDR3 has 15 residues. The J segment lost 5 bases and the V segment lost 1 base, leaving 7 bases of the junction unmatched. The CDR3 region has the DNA TGTGCCAGCAGCCAAGGTTACAGGGGCTTGGAGACCCAGTACTTC. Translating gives CASSQGYRGLETQYF. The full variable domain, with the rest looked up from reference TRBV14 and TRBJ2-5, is EAGVTQFPSHSVIEKGQTVTLRCDPISGHDNLYWYRRVMGKEIKFLLHFVKESKQDESGMPNNRFLAERTGGTYSTLKVQPAELEDSGVYFCASSQGYRGLETQYFGPGTRLLVL.

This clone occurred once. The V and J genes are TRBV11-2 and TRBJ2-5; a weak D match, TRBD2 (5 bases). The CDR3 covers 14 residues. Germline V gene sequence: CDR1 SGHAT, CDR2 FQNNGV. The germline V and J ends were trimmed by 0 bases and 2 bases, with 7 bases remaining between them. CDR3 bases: TGTGCCAGCAGCTTAGACGGAGGTCAAGAGACCCAGTACTTC. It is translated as CASSLDGGQETQYF.

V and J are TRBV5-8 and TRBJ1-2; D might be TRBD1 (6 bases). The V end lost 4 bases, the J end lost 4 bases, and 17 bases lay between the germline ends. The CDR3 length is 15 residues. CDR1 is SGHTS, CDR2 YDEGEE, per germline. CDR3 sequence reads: CASSLRGQQGYGYTF. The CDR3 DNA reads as TGTGCCAGCAGCCTTAGGGGTCAACAGGGCTATGGCTACACCTTC.

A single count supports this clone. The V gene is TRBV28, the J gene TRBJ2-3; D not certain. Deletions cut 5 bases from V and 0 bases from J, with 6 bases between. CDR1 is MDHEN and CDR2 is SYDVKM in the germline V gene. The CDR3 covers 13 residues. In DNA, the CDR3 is TGTGCCAGCAGTCCCCCGAGCACAGATACGCAGTATTTT. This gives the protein CASSPPSTDTQYF.

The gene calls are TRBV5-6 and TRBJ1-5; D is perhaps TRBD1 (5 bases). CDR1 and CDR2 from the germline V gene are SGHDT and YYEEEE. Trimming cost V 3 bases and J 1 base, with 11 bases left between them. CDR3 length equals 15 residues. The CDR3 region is CASSSLDRSNQPQHF. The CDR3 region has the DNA TGTGCCAGCAGCTCCCTTGACAGAAGCAATCAGCCCCAGCATTTT.

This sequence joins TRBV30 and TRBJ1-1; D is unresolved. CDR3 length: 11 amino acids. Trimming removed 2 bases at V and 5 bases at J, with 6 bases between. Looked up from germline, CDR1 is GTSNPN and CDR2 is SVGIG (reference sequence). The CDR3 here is CAWSPTTEAFF. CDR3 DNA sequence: TGTGCCTGGAGTCCTACAACTGAAGCTTTCTTT.

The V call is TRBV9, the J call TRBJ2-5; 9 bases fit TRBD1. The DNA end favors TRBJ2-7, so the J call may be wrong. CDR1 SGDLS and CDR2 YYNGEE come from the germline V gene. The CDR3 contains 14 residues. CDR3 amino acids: CASSVRGQGYEQYF. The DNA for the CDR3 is TGTGCCAGCAGCGTACGGGGACAGGGCTACGAGCAGTACTTC.

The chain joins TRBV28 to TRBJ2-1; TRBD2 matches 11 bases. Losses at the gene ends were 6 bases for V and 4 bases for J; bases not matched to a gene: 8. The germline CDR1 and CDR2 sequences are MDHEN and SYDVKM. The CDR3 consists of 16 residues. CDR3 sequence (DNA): TGTGCCAGCAGCCGGACTAGCGGGCGACTTTACAATGAGCAGTTCTTC. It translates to CASSRTSGRLYNEQFF.

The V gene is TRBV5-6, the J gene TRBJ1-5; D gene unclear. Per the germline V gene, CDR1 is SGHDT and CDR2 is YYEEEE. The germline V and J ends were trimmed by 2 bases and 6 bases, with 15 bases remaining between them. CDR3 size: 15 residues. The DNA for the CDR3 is TGTGCCAGCAGCTTCCGACGGACGCTGGGTCAGCCCCAGCATTTT. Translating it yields CASSFRRTLGQPQHF.

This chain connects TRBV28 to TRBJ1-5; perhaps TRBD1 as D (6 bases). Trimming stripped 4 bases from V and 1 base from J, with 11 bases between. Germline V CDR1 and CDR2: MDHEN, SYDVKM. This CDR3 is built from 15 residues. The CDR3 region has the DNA TGTGCCAGCAGTTCACAGGGTGTGAGCAATCAGCCCCAGCATTTT. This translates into CASSSQGVSNQPQHF. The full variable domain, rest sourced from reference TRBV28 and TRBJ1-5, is DVKVTQSSRYLVKRTGEKVFLECVQDMDHENMFWYRQDPGLGLRLIYFSYDVKMKEKGDIPEGYSVSREKKERFSLILESASTNQTSMYLCASSSQGVSNQPQHFGDGTRLSIL.